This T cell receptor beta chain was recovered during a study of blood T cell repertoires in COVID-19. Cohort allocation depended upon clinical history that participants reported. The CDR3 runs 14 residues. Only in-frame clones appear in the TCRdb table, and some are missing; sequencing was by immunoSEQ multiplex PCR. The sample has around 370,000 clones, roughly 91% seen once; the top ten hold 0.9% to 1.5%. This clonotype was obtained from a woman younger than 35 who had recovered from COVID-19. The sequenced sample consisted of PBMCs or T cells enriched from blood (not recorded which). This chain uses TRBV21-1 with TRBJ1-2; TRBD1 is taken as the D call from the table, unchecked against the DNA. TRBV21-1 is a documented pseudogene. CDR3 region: CASSNLDRENGYTF. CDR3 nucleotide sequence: TGTGCCAGCAGCAACTTGGACAGGGAAAATGGCTACACCTTC.